This T cell receptor beta chain stems from a study of blood T cells in healthy people across ages. The CDR3 is 16 amino acids. The germline gives CDR1 SGHNT, CDR2 YYREEE (reference sequence). The junction had 7 bases not matched to a gene; V was cut back by 5 bases and J by 5 bases. Worth noting for this clonotype: The antigen is undetermined.

A second PCR of 7 to 11 cycles used a sample-barcoded 5' primer and a J-beta primer mix. TCRdb fed the 5' RACE reads into MiXCR, producing one record per CDR3 protein. This sample has 650,000 to 1,000,000 distinct CDR3 sequences, with about 45% found just once. General study points: Per-million-T-cell TCR beta diversity fell roughly linearly with age.

The chain is built from TRBV5-4 and TRBJ2-5, with 15 bases that match TRBD2. The origin of this receptor is a man older than 75 in good health. Sample: blood. The CDR3 region has the DNA TGTGCCAGCAGAGACGGACTAGCGGGAGGGGGGGAGACCCAGTACTTC. Amino acid sequence: CASRDGLAGGGETQYF.